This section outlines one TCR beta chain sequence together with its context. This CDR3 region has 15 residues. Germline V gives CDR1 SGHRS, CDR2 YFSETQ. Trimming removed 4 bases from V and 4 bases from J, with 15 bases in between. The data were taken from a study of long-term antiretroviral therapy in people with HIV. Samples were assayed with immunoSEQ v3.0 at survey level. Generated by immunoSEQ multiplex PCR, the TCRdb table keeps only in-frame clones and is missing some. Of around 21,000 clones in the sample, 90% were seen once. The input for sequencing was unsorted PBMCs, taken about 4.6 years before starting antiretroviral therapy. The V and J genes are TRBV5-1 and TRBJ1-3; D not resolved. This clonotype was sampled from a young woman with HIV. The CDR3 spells CASSIPRTEGNTIYF. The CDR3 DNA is TGCGCCAGCAGCATACCACGGACGGAAGGAAACACCATATATTTT.